This T cell receptor beta chain was documented in a study of T cell clusters in autoimmune cytopenias. This CDR3 spans 16 amino acids. Study-wide results and limits: Physiological T cell clusters of healthy donors were apparently absent in primary autoimmune cytopenia patients.

This clonotype shows up as medium-sized (0.01 to 0.1%) by frequency. Its antigen is as yet unknown. Multiplex touch-down PCR amplified TRB using TRB-A and TRB-B pools in one tube. TCRdb re-called the multiplex PCR reads; one entry per CDR3 protein, DNA not given. The sample yields roughly 2,500 distinct CDR3 sequences, of which the top ten take up less than 30%. TRB amplification used approximately 250 ng of peripheral blood genomic DNA. The chain couples TRBV12-3 or TRBV12-4 to TRBJ2-5; no DNA is available, so the TRBD2 call from TCRdb remains unchecked. Specimen: peripheral blood. The origin of this receptor is a human donor with an autoimmune cytopenia or autoimmune hepatitis (not recorded which). CDR3 residues: CASTPRASGPQETQYF.